Each of the 30 T cell receptor beta chains below was sequenced from the same sample in a study of blood T cell repertoires in COVID-19. The table came from immunoSEQ multiplex PCR; TCRdb's copy has only in-frame clones and leaves some out. The repertoire holds 35,000 to 55,000 clones, with roughly 85% as singletons. Sequenced material: peripheral blood. These receptors were collected from a man in his fifties or sixties with active COVID-19.

The gene calls are TRBV5-6 and TRBJ1-6, with D possibly being TRBD1 (5 bases). Germline CDR1 SGHDT, CDR2 YYEEEE. V lost 6 bases and J lost 4, with 14 bases in between. The CDR3 is 15 amino acids. The CDR3 region has the DNA TGTGCCAGCACCCTCCGAGACAGATATAATTCACCCCTCCACTTT. The encoded protein is CASTLRDRYNSPLHF. Together with reference TRBV5-6 and TRBJ1-6, the CDR3 gives the full variable domain: DAGVTQSPTHLIKTRGQQVTLRCSPKSGHDTVSWYQQALGQGPQFIFQYYEEEERQRGNFPDRFSGHQFPNYSSELNVNALLLGDSALYLCASTLRDRYNSPLHFGNGTRLTVT.

This sequence joins TRBV4-1 and TRBJ2-7, with 9 positions matching TRBD2. Trimming cost V 4 bases and J 2 bases; bases outside gene matches: 6. CDR1 is MGHRA and CDR2 is YSYEKL in the germline V gene. The CDR3 loop spans 15 amino acids. The CDR3 reads CASSPAGGGAYEQYF. In DNA, the CDR3 is TGCGCCAGCAGCCCTGCGGGAGGGGGCGCCTACGAGCAGTACTTC.

This clone was counted once. The rearrangement uses TRBV7-2 and TRBJ2-5; D is possibly TRBD2 (5 bases). The CDR3 contains 13 residues. From germline, CDR1 is SGHTA and CDR2 FQGNSA. Trimming took 8 bases from V and 5 from J, leaving 15 bases between them. This CDR3 is CASAPFPGETQYF. The CDR3 DNA sequence: TGTGCCAGCGCCCCTTTCCCGGGGGAGACCCAGTACTTC. Combining the CDR3 with reference TRBV7-2 and TRBJ2-5 gives the whole variable domain GAGVSQSPSNKVTEKGKDVELRCDPISGHTALYWYRQSLGQGLEFLIYFQGNSAPDKSGLPSDRFSAERTGGSVSTLTIQRTQQEDSAVYLCASAPFPGETQYFGPGTRLLVL.

The chain joins TRBV19 to TRBJ2-3; weak D call: TRBD1 (5 bases). V was clipped by 4 bases and J by 4 bases, with 15 bases between them. Germline V lookup: CDR1 LNHDA, CDR2 SQIVND (reference sequence). The length of the CDR3 is 15 residues. In nucleotides, the CDR3 is TGTGCCAGTAGTAGCCAGGGCTTCGGTCCAGATACGCAGTATTTT. Its protein product is CASSSQGFGPDTQYF.

The chain joins TRBV3-1 (or the pseudogene TRBV3-2) to TRBJ1-2, with TRBD1 as a possible D gene (5 bases). Germline loops: CDR1 LGHDT, CDR2 YNNKEL (reference sequence). V was clipped by 1 base and J by 1 base, with 7 bases between them. There are 14 residues in the CDR3. Written as DNA, the CDR3 is TGTGCCAGCAGCCAAGGGGGGGTTAACTATGGCTACACCTTC. Its translation: CASSQGGVNYGYTF.

The V call is TRBV5-4, the J call TRBJ1-1; maybe TRBD1 (6 bases). The CDR3 runs to 15 residues. The germline V gene has CDR1 SGHNT and CDR2 YYREEE (reference sequence). V was clipped by 0 bases and J by 1 base, with 10 bases between them. CDR3 sequence reads: CASSLVNRENTEAFF. The DNA of the CDR3 is TGTGCCAGCAGCTTGGTCAACAGGGAGAACACTGAAGCTTTCTTT.

This clone was detected only once. This rearrangement joins TRBV19 to TRBJ1-1; D ambiguous. The V gene lost 6 bases and the J gene lost 1 base, with 6 bases spanning the gap. The CDR3 totals 12 residues. CDR1 and CDR2 (germline): LNHDA, SQIVND (reference sequence). The CDR3 loop reads CASSRGNTEAFF. The CDR3 DNA is TGTGCCAGTAGCCGGGGGAACACTGAAGCTTTCTTT. The full variable domain, in which reference TRBV19 and TRBJ1-1 provide the parts outside the CDR3, is DGGITQSPKYLFRKEGQNVTLSCEQNLNHDAMYWYRQDPGQGLRLIYYSQIVNDFQKGDIAEGYSVSREKKESFPLTVTSAQKNPTAFYLCASSRGNTEAFFGQGTRLTVV.

CDR3 sequence reads: CASSLWTGHIEAFF. In DNA, the CDR3 is TGTGCCAGCAGCTTATGGACAGGGCACATTGAAGCTTTCTTT. The rearrangement links TRBV13 to TRBJ1-1, with TRBD1 matching 8 bases. J lost 7 bases, V lost 2 bases, and 6 bases had no gene match. This CDR3 spans 14 amino acids. CDR1 and CDR2 from the germline V gene are PRHDT and FYEKMQ (reference sequence).

V gene TRBV10-2 combines with J gene TRBJ2-1, with D possibly matching TRBD2 (5 bases). V lost 6 bases and J lost 7, with 13 bases in between. From germline, CDR1 is WSHSY and CDR2 SAAADI. CDR3 size: 13 residues. This CDR3 is CASSLALGNEQFF. CDR3 DNA: TGCGCCAGCAGCCTAGCCCTGGGAAATGAGCAGTTCTTC.

The chain has TRBV29-1 and TRBJ2-5, with D perhaps matching TRBD2 (7 bases). CDR3 length: 15 amino acids. V was pared by 5 bases and J by 2 bases, with 18 bases between. Germline V CDR1 and CDR2: SQVTM, ANQGSEA. CDR3 DNA sequence: TGCAGCGTTACCCGTGGGGGGGCGCTTCAAGAGACCCAGTACTTC. Protein sequence: CSVTRGGALQETQYF.

The V and J genes are TRBV27 and TRBJ2-7; no clear D gene. The V end lost 8 bases, the J end lost 4 bases, and 15 bases lay between the germline ends. The CDR3 totals 13 residues. CDR1 MNHEY and CDR2 SMNVEV come from the germline V gene (reference sequence). CDR3 protein: CASRPPAAYEQYF. The DNA for the CDR3 is TGTGCCAGCCGTCCCCCTGCGGCATACGAGCAGTACTTC.

This clone was counted a few times. The V and J genes are TRBV20-1 and TRBJ1-1; D call uncertain. Looked up from germline, CDR1 is DFQATT and CDR2 is SNEGSKA (reference sequence). V dropped 3 bases and J dropped 1 base, with 15 bases sitting between them. The length of the CDR3 is 15 residues. CDR3 sequence reads: CSASALFEENTEAFF. In DNA, the CDR3 is TGCAGTGCTAGTGCTTTATTTGAGGAGAACACTGAAGCTTTCTTT.

This rearrangement joins TRBV7-3 to TRBJ1-1; possible D gene TRBD1, 6 bases. There are 13 residues in the CDR3. CDR1 and CDR2 (germline): SGHTA, FQGTGA. Trimming shortened V by 5 bases and J by 5 bases, and 12 bases separated the two germline ends. In nucleotides, the CDR3 is TGTGCCAGCAGCGATAGGGGGGGAACTGAAGCTTTCTTT. Translated: CASSDRGGTEAFF.

This clone was recorded only once. The rearrangement uses TRBV4-1 and TRBJ2-7, with TRBD2 identical over 7 bases. J was trimmed by 0 bases and V by 0 bases; bases with no gene match: 2. Germline CDR1 and CDR2: MGHRA and YSYEKL. The CDR3 runs to 15 residues. CDR3: CASSQDGGSSYEQYF. The CDR3 DNA reads as TGCGCCAGCAGCCAAGACGGGGGGTCCTCCTACGAGCAGTACTTC.

CDR3 protein: CASSPRTQGQGRVEQYF. CDR3 nucleotide sequence: TGTGCCAGCTCACCACGGACCCAGGGACAGGGGAGGGTAGAGCAGTACTTC. This chain joins TRBV18 and TRBJ2-7; 10 bases are shared with TRBD1. CDR1 KGHSH and CDR2 LQKENI come from the germline V gene. The CDR3 spans 17 residues. The junction had 13 bases not matched to a gene; V was cut back by 1 base and J by 7 bases. Combining the CDR3 with reference TRBV18 and TRBJ2-7 gives the whole variable domain NAGVMQNPRHLVRRRGQEARLRCSPMKGHSHVYWYRQLPEEGLKFMVYLQKENIIDESGMPKERFSAEFPKEGPSILRIQQVVRGDSAAYFCASSPRTQGQGRVEQYFGPGTRLTVT.

The J gene is TRBJ1-2, the V gene TRBV5-6; D unresolved. Germline assignment: CDR1 SGHDT and CDR2 YYEEEE. There are 14 residues in the CDR3. V gave up 2 bases and J gave up 4 bases, with 12 bases separating them. The DNA for the CDR3 is TGTGCCAGCAGCTTTTTGCGGGTTGGCTATGGCTACACCTTC. Its protein product is CASSFLRVGYGYTF. Full variable domain (missing parts from reference TRBV5-6 and TRBJ1-2): DAGVTQSPTHLIKTRGQQVTLRCSPKSGHDTVSWYQQALGQGPQFIFQYYEEEERQRGNFPDRFSGHQFPNYSSELNVNALLLGDSALYLCASSFLRVGYGYTFGSGTRLTVV.

The gene calls are TRBV7-2 and TRBJ2-7, with D possibly being TRBD1 (5 bases). The CDR3 length is 14 residues. CDR1 is SGHTA, CDR2 FQGNSA, per germline. Deletions cut 2 bases from V and 2 bases from J, with 10 bases between. CDR3 sequence reads: CASSLRQGPYEQYF. The CDR3 bases are TGTGCCAGCAGCTTACGGCAGGGCCCCTACGAGCAGTACTTC.

The chain has TRBV28 and TRBJ2-1; 8 bases match TRBD1. The CDR3 extends over 15 amino acids. Germline V gene sequence: CDR1 MDHEN, CDR2 SYDVKM. The V segment lost 6 bases and the J segment 4 bases; nucleotides outside the gene matches: 8. CDR3 sequence: CASRRRTGTYNEQFF. CDR3 DNA sequence: TGTGCCAGCAGGCGCCGGACAGGGACATACAATGAGCAGTTCTTC.

This sequence joins TRBV19 and TRBJ2-5, with 7 positions matching TRBD1. The CDR3 consists of 13 residues. Germline assignment: CDR1 LNHDA and CDR2 SQIVND (reference sequence). V lost 3 bases and J lost 6; bases outside the gene matches: 4. The CDR3 DNA follows: TGTGCCAGTAGTATCGACAGGGAAAAGACCCAGTACTTC. Translated: CASSIDREKTQYF.

The V and J genes are TRBV7-7 and TRBJ2-3; TRBD2 might be the D (6 bases). The CDR3 has 15 amino acids. The V end lost 0 bases, the J end lost 3 bases, and 10 bases lay between the germline ends. The V gene's germline CDR1 is SSHAT and CDR2 FNYEAQ (reference sequence). The CDR3 region is CASSLASAGTDTQYF. The DNA of the CDR3 is TGTGCCAGCAGCTTAGCCTCGGCGGGGACAGATACGCAGTATTTT.

The chain recombines TRBV7-7 with TRBJ2-2; weak D call: TRBD1 (6 bases). Germline lookup yields CDR1 SSHAT and CDR2 FNYEAQ (reference sequence). CDR3 size: 16 residues. V shed 6 bases and J shed 3 bases, with 17 bases lying between them. CDR3 region: CASSIIEAGDTGELFF. CDR3 nucleotide sequence: TGTGCCAGCAGTATCATCGAGGCAGGGGACACCGGGGAGCTGTTTTTT.

The chain links TRBV7-2 to TRBJ2-1; D might be TRBD1 (6 bases). The CDR3 is made up of 13 amino acids. V was pared by 4 bases and J by 10 bases, with 14 bases between. The germline gives CDR1 SGHTA, CDR2 FQGNSA. In nucleotides, the CDR3 is TGTGCCAGCAGCTACACAGGGTTCCGGGAGCAGTTCTTC. Translated, it gives CASSYTGFREQFF.

The chain joins TRBV5-1 to TRBJ1-3, with D maybe TRBD1 (5 bases). Germline V gene data show CDR1 as SGHRS and CDR2 as YFSETQ. The CDR3 runs 14 residues. V gave up 4 bases and J gave up 1 base, with 9 bases separating them. CDR3 sequence reads: CASSTGVSGNTIYF. CDR3 DNA sequence: TGCGCCAGCAGCACAGGAGTTTCTGGAAACACCATATATTTT.

This sequence joins TRBV12-2 and TRBJ2-5; whether TRBD1, the table's D call, matches the DNA was not checked. TRBV12-2 is flagged as a pseudogene. There are 11 residues in the CDR3. CDR3 sequence: CASRPRDRQYF. The DNA of the CDR3 is TGTGCAAGTCGCCCCCGGGACAGACAGTACTTC.

The CDR3 DNA sequence: TGTGCCAGCAGCCAATCACAGGGTTACGAGCAGTACTTC. This encodes CASSQSQGYEQYF. The rearrangement links TRBV3-1 (or the pseudogene TRBV3-2) to TRBJ2-7; the D gene is possibly TRBD1 (6 bases). The CDR3 is 13 amino acids. CDR1 and CDR2 (germline): LGHDT, YNNKEL (reference sequence). Trimming shortened V by 2 bases and J by 4 bases, and 9 bases separated the two germline ends.

The V call is TRBV10-3, the J call TRBJ2-3, with 10 bases lining up with TRBD2. This CDR3 contains 15 residues. The trim removed 3 bases at V and 5 bases at J, leaving 5 bases unmatched. Germline CDR1 reads ENHRY; CDR2 reads SYGVKD. CDR3 sequence: CAISEIAGGRDTQYF. The CDR3 region has the DNA TGTGCCATCAGTGAAATAGCGGGAGGTAGAGATACGCAGTATTTT.

The chain carries TRBV29-1 and TRBJ2-3, with TRBD2 identical over 9 bases. V dropped 5 bases and J dropped 4; count of bases not matched to a gene: 13. This CDR3 has 16 residues. CDR1 is SQVTM and CDR2 is ANQGSEA in the germline V gene. The CDR3: CSVLPPLAGYPDTQYF. The CDR3 DNA reads TGCAGCGTTCTACCTCCTCTAGCGGGATATCCAGATACGCAGTATTTT.

The chain uses TRBV18 and TRBJ2-7, with a possible D match to TRBD2 (6 bases). The V gene's germline CDR1 is KGHSH and CDR2 LQKENI. Trimming stripped 3 bases from V and 5 bases from J, with 17 bases between. The CDR3 is 15 amino acids. In DNA, the CDR3 is TGTGCCAGCTCACCCCGATTTGCGGGAAACAACGAGCAGTACTTC. Its translation is CASSPRFAGNNEQYF.

This clone has a single count. This rearrangement joins TRBV28 to TRBJ1-3, with D possibly being TRBD1 (6 bases). The V gene's germline CDR1 is MDHEN and CDR2 SYDVKM. V shed 6 bases and J shed 2 bases, with 17 bases lying between them. This CDR3 is 16 amino acids long. CDR3 DNA: TGTGCCAGCAGCTCCACTAGAGCAGGGGCTGGAAACACCATATATTTT. Amino acid sequence: CASSSTRAGAGNTIYF.

V usage is TRBV2 and J usage is TRBJ2-1, with 8 bases aligning to TRBD2. The germline gives CDR1 SNHLY, CDR2 FYNNEI. This CDR3 is built from 14 residues. With 3 bases clipped from V and 9 bases from J, the junction kept 7 bases outside the gene matches. The CDR3 is CASSDGAGGLEQFF. The CDR3 nucleotides read TGTGCCAGCAGTGACGGCGCGGGAGGCCTTGAGCAGTTCTTC.